This T cell receptor beta chain was profiled in a study of shared clonotypes between healthy human individuals. Germline V gene data show CDR1 as GTSNPN and CDR2 as SVGIG (reference sequence). J gave up 7 bases and V 8 bases, and 13 bases lay outside the gene matches. CDR3 size: 13 residues. The authors ran the assay at deep level. Libraries were prepared by immunoSEQ multiplex PCR; TCRdb keeps only in-frame clonotypes and omits some of them. The sample includes about 1.5 million clones, approximately 98% of them seen just once. Sample: naive CD4+ T cells sorted from blood. Stated subset: CD45RA+ positively selected. The gene calls are TRBV30 and TRBJ1-2; 7 bases map to TRBD1. This sequence originates from a man aged 25-45 years in good health. The CDR3 DNA reads as TGTGCCACATCGACAGGGATGGGTGTTGGCTACACCTTC. Translating gives CATSTGMGVGYTF.